This is a list of T cell receptor beta chains from one sample in a study of OX40 agonist ivuxolimab in advanced cancers. Generated by immunoSEQ multiplex PCR, the TCRdb table keeps only in-frame clones and is missing some. The sample includes around 36,000 clones, roughly four fifths of them seen just once. The sample was CD4+ or CD8+ T cells sorted from blood, taken in a trial of the OX40 agonist ivuxolimab. These TCRs come from an adult with an advanced solid tumor such as melanoma, head and neck, liver or kidney cancer. CDR3s include the opening cysteine and the closing phenylalanine or tryptophan. Each record gives: V gene, J gene, CDR3 protein.

V gene: TRBV15
J gene: TRBJ2-7
CDR3 protein: CATSRVSGGNEQYF

V gene: TRBV13
J gene: TRBJ1-2
CDR3 protein: CASSSWDRGSLGDYGYTF

V gene: TRBV28
J gene: TRBJ1-2
CDR3 protein: CASSLSSWGSNGYTF

V gene: TRBV27
J gene: TRBJ2-7
CDR3 protein: CASRPGQGAHEQYF

V gene: TRBV6-5
J gene: TRBJ2-3
CDR3 protein: CASYRGREYTDTQYF

V gene: TRBV5-6
J gene: TRBJ2-7
CDR3 protein: CASSSRDRGPYEQYF

V gene: TRBV5-6
J gene: TRBJ1-1
CDR3 protein: CASRNGRLNTEAFF

V gene: TRBV30
J gene: TRBJ1-2
CDR3 protein: CAWVTGLYGYTF

V gene: TRBV19
J gene: TRBJ2-2
CDR3 protein: CASAPPGQDTGELFF

V gene: TRBV19
J gene: TRBJ2-7
CDR3 protein: CASSWAAGSTYEQYF

V gene: TRBV4-1
J gene: TRBJ1-5
CDR3 protein: CASSQDFGSSRQPQHF

V gene: TRBV4-3
J gene: TRBJ2-1
CDR3 protein: CASSQEWRGSYNEQFF

V gene: TRBV6-4
J gene: TRBJ2-3
CDR3 protein: CASSEGGPTDTQYF

V gene: TRBV28
J gene: TRBJ2-7
CDR3 protein: CASSTRTSGILSEQYF

V gene: TRBV9
J gene: TRBJ2-3
CDR3 protein: CASSEGTYTDTQYF

V gene: TRBV6-4
J gene: TRBJ2-7
CDR3 protein: CASSETTGLVYEQYF

V gene: TRBV7-8
J gene: TRBJ2-1
CDR3 protein: CASSYSGGMNEQFF

V gene: TRBV30
J gene: TRBJ1-5
CDR3 protein: CAGGGQGHQPQHF

V gene: TRBV27
J gene: TRBJ2-1
CDR3 protein: CASSFLARSSYNEQFF

V gene: TRBV15
J gene: TRBJ2-5
CDR3 protein: CATSSGETQYF

V gene: TRBV13
J gene: TRBJ2-1
CDR3 protein: CASSASLAGGPYNEQFF

V gene: TRBV4-1
J gene: TRBJ2-3
CDR3 protein: CASSQGRNADTQYF

V gene: TRBV27
J gene: TRBJ2-7
CDR3 protein: CASTPRQGPYEQYF

V gene: TRBV27
J gene: TRBJ2-2
CDR3 protein: CASSYDLAVGTGELFF

V gene: TRBV27
J gene: TRBJ1-1
CDR3 protein: CASSGRMNTEAFF

V gene: TRBV7-2
J gene: TRBJ1-2
CDR3 protein: CASSLDGTGLDGYTF

V gene: TRBV9
J gene: TRBJ1-2
CDR3 protein: CASSVDSGPFDYGYTF

V gene: TRBV30
J gene: TRBJ2-1
CDR3 protein: CAWSVRGQGKNEQFF

V gene: TRBV4-1
J gene: TRBJ2-1
CDR3 protein: CASSPLEGPYNEQFF

V gene: TRBV7-6
J gene: TRBJ2-2
CDR3 protein: CASSVQGRELFF

V gene: TRBV27
J gene: TRBJ1-1
CDR3 protein: CASSSGYTEAFF

V gene: TRBV4-1
J gene: TRBJ2-1
CDR3 protein: CASSQEPPGWAYNEQFF

V gene: TRBV19
J gene: TRBJ1-5
CDR3 protein: CASSLNSNQPQHF

V gene: TRBV9
J gene: TRBJ2-2
CDR3 protein: CASSSEVGGAGELFF

V gene: TRBV25-1
J gene: TRBJ2-1
CDR3 protein: CASSELGTSEGGEQFF

V gene: TRBV29-1
J gene: TRBJ1-1
CDR3 protein: CSALDTEAFF

V gene: TRBV6-5
J gene: TRBJ2-5
CDR3 protein: CASSPEGRETQYF

V gene: TRBV13
J gene: TRBJ2-7
CDR3 protein: CASSLGVGRYEQYF

V gene: TRBV30
J gene: TRBJ1-2
CDR3 protein: CAWNGPYGYTF

V gene: TRBV9
J gene: TRBJ2-1
CDR3 protein: CASSVEGYNEQFF

V gene: TRBV27
J gene: TRBJ1-5
CDR3 protein: CASSLSPGGQPQHF

V gene: TRBV19
J gene: TRBJ2-6
CDR3 protein: CASSLISGANVLTF

V gene: TRBV13
J gene: TRBJ2-6
CDR3 protein: CASSSVRTDSWANVLTF

V gene: TRBV19
J gene: TRBJ2-3
CDR3 protein: CASSIGLSTDTQYF

V gene: TRBV10-2
J gene: TRBJ2-1
CDR3 protein: CATNRGEQFF

V gene: TRBV7-3
J gene: TRBJ2-3
CDR3 protein: CASSLTRSHTDTQYF